Listed below are T cell receptor beta chains from one sample, sequenced in a study of T-cell reconstitution after alpha-beta-depleted transplantation in children. One entry per CDR3 protein, called by TCRdb with MiXCR from the PCR reads. The table lists 450,000 to 600,000 distinct CDR3 sequences, about 17% of them singletons. Sequenced here: PBMCs from the stem cell graft donor, sampled from the stem cell graft. The receptor source for this set is a human donor who donated a stem cell graft to a child with acute lymphoblastic leukemia. CDR3s include the opening cysteine and the closing phenylalanine or tryptophan. A D gene is named only where the DNA matches it firmly. Not all rows give a size; the values are once, few, many and, for expanded clones, a class.

v_gene	j_gene	len	d_gene	abundance	CDR3aa	CDR3nt
TRBV25-1	TRBJ2-7	13	TRBD1	few	CASRGQGTYEQYF	TGTGCCAGCAGGGGACAGGGAACCTACGAGCAGTACTTC
TRBV5-1	TRBJ2-7	15	TRBD2	few	CASSFNAGAFNEQYF	TGCGCCAGCAGCTTTAACGCGGGAGCCTTTAACGAGCAGTACTTC
TRBV20-1	TRBJ1-2	13	TRBD1	-	CSAGQGANYGYTF	TGCAGTGCCGGACAGGGGGCGAACTATGGCTACACCTTC
TRBV7-2	TRBJ2-7	14	-	few	CASSSGLNRYEQYF	TGTGCCAGCAGTTCGGGACTGAATCGCTACGAGCAGTACTTC
TRBV2	TRBJ2-7	17	TRBD2	-	CASSHGTSGISSYEQYF	TGTGCCAGCAGTCATGGGACTAGCGGGATAAGCTCCTACGAGCAGTACTTC
TRBV2	TRBJ2-5	16	TRBD2	few	CASSEETSGIQETQYF	TGTGCCAGCAGTGAAGAAACTAGCGGCATCCAAGAGACCCAGTACTTC
TRBV5-4	TRBJ2-1	17	TRBD2	few	CASSLGGLAGVGNEQFF	TGTGCCAGCAGCTTGGGGGGGCTAGCGGGAGTTGGCAATGAGCAGTTCTTC
TRBV9	TRBJ2-1	14	-	-	CASSGGTAGNEQFF	TGTGCCAGCAGCGGCGGGACAGCAGGGAATGAGCAGTTCTTC
TRBV5-4	TRBJ2-7	15	-	few	CASSLQGGPSYEQYF	TGTGCCAGCAGCTTGCAAGGAGGGCCATCCTACGAGCAGTACTTC
TRBV7-9	TRBJ1-2	14	-	many	CASSPPSRSYGYTF	TGTGCCAGCAGCCCCCCGTCCCGGTCCTATGGCTACACCTTC
TRBV7-2	TRBJ2-1	16	-	-	CASRSGGPYRVNEQFF	TGTGCCAGCAGGAGTGGGGGGCCCTACCGAGTAAATGAGCAGTTCTTC
TRBV5-1	TRBJ1-3	16	-	few	CASRPDPERAGNTIYF	TGCGCCAGCAGACCTGATCCCGAGAGGGCTGGAAACACCATATATTTT
TRBV5-1	TRBJ1-2	15	-	few	CASSLRRQINYGYTF	TGCGCCAGCAGCTTGAGGAGACAGATTAACTATGGCTACACCTTC
TRBV7-9	TRBJ2-3	14	-	-	CASRLGPHTDTQYF	TGTGCCAGCCGTCTAGGGCCCCACACAGATACGCAGTATTTT
TRBV3-1	TRBJ2-5	13	-	few	CASGTGYQETQYF	TGTGCCAGCGGTACAGGGTACCAAGAGACCCAGTACTTC
TRBV12-3/TRBV12-4	TRBJ2-1	17	-	-	CASRHPGLADTYNEQFF	TGTGCCAGCAGGCACCCCGGGTTGGCGGACACCTACAATGAGCAGTTCTTC
TRBV18	TRBJ2-7	14	-	-	CASSPPGRGHEQYF	TGTGCCAGCTCACCACCGGGAAGGGGCCACGAGCAGTACTTC
TRBV18	TRBJ2-7	13	-	-	CASSPPSLYEQYF	TGTGCCAGCTCACCACCCTCTCTATACGAGCAGTACTTC
TRBV5-1	TRBJ2-1	14	-	-	CASSLDILYNEQFF	TGCGCCAGCAGCTTGGACATATTATACAATGAGCAGTTCTTC
TRBV5-1	TRBJ2-3	15	-	-	CASSLDGVGTDTQYF	TGCGCCAGCAGCTTGGACGGTGTTGGCACAGATACGCAGTATTTT
TRBV7-8	TRBJ1-1	17	TRBD1	-	CASSSRTGMVLNTEAFF	TGTGCCAGCAGCTCGAGGACAGGGATGGTCTTGAACACTGAAGCTTTCTTT
TRBV5-1	TRBJ2-1	15	TRBD2	few	CASSLMGRVYNEQFF	TGCGCCAGCAGCTTGATGGGGAGGGTTTACAATGAGCAGTTCTTC
TRBV23-1	TRBJ1-5	15	-	-	CASSQRAGFYQPQHF	TGCGCCAGCAGTCAACGGGCAGGGTTTTATCAGCCCCAGCATTTT
TRBV5-1	TRBJ2-1	15	TRBD2	-	CASSILAGGYNEQFF	TGCGCCAGCAGTATACTAGCGGGAGGCTACAATGAGCAGTTCTTC
TRBV5-1	TRBJ2-1	17	TRBD2	-	CASSLGTSWEFYNEQFF	TGCGCCAGCAGCTTGGGGACTAGTTGGGAATTCTACAATGAGCAGTTCTTC
TRBV7-9	TRBJ2-7	16	-	-	CASSYDRSARSYEQYF	TGTGCCAGCAGCTATGATCGTAGCGCTCGCTCCTACGAGCAGTACTTC
TRBV7-9	TRBJ2-1	12	-	-	CASSPPRSEQFF	TGTGCCAGCAGCCCCCCTCGCAGTGAGCAGTTCTTC
TRBV15	TRBJ1-3	14	-	few	CATTDSISGNTIYF	TGTGCCACCACTGACAGCATCTCTGGAAACACCATATATTTT
TRBV5-1	TRBJ1-1	18	TRBD1	-	CASSSIGGQGRGNTEAFF	TGCGCCAGCAGCTCGATTGGGGGACAGGGTCGGGGGAACACTGAAGCTTTCTTT
TRBV5-1	TRBJ1-1	13	TRBD1	-	CASSFRQGDGAFF	TGCGCCAGCAGCTTCCGACAGGGCGACGGAGCTTTCTTT
TRBV2	TRBJ2-7	11	-	-	CASSERNEQYF	TGTGCCAGCAGTGAACGGAACGAGCAGTACTTC
TRBV28	TRBJ2-3	15	TRBD2	few	CASSLSGRATDTQYF	TGTGCCAGCAGTTTGAGCGGGAGGGCCACAGATACGCAGTATTTT
TRBV7-9	TRBJ1-1	15	-	few	CASSLPGRMNTEAFF	TGTGCCAGCAGCCTCCCGGGACGGATGAACACTGAAGCTTTCTTT
TRBV5-1	TRBJ2-7	16	TRBD2	few	CASSSAGGSTDYEQYF	TGCGCCAGCAGCTCGGCGGGGGGCTCCACCGACTACGAGCAGTACTTC
TRBV27	TRBJ1-2	12	-	-	CASPTGTPGYTF	TGTGCCAGTCCAACCGGGACGCCCGGCTACACCTTC
TRBV7-8	TRBJ1-2	17	-	-	CASSLGLTGVTNYGYTF	TGTGCCAGCAGCTTAGGATTGACGGGGGTAACCAACTATGGCTACACCTTC
TRBV27	TRBJ2-7	15	-	-	CASSENPGHSYEQYF	TGTGCCAGCAGTGAGAATCCAGGGCATTCCTACGAGCAGTACTTC
TRBV20-1	TRBJ2-2	17	TRBD2	-	CSARALAGILNTGELFF	TGCAGTGCTAGAGCCCTAGCGGGGATTTTGAACACCGGGGAGCTGTTTTTT
TRBV5-1	TRBJ1-1	19	-	few	CASTLRVLTGRTMNTEAFF	TGCGCCAGCACCCTGAGGGTCTTAACGGGACGGACCATGAACACTGAAGCTTTCTTT
TRBV18	TRBJ2-7	16	TRBD1	-	CASSLSWTGLSYEQYF	TGTGCCAGCTCACTCTCCTGGACAGGGCTATCCTACGAGCAGTACTTC
TRBV3-1	TRBJ1-2	14	TRBD1	-	CASSQGDRFHGYTF	TGTGCCAGCAGCCAAGGGGACAGGTTCCATGGCTACACCTTC
TRBV5-1	TRBJ2-7	16	TRBD2	few	CASSLTSGSLWHEQYF	TGCGCCAGCAGCTTGACTAGCGGGAGTCTGTGGCACGAGCAGTACTTC